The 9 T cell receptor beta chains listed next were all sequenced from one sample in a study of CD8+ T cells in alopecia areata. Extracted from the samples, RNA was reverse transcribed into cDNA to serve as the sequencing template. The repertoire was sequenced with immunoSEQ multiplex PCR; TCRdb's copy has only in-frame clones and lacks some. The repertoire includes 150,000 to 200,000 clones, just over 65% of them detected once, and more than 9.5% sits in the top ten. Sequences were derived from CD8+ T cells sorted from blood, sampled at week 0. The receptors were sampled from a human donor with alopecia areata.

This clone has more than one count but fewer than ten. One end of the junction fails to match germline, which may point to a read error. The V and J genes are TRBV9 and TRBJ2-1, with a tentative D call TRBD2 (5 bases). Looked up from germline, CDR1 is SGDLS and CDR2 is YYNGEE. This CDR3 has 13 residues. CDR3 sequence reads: CASSHSDYYEQFF. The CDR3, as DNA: TGTGCCAGCAGCCACTCCGACTACTATGAGCAGTTCTTC.

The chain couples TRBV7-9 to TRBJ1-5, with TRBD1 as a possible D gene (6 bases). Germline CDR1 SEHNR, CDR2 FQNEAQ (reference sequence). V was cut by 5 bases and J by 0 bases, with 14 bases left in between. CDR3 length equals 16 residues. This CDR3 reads CASSRTGSNSNQPQHF. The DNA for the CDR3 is TGTGCCAGCAGCCGAACAGGGTCCAATAGCAATCAGCCCCAGCATTTT.

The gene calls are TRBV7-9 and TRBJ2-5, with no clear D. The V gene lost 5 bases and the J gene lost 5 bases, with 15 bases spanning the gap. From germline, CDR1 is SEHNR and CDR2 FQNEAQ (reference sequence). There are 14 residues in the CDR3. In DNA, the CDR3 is TGTGCCAGCAGCCGACGCGGATTGCTGGAGACCCAGTACTTC. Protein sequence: CASSRRGLLETQYF. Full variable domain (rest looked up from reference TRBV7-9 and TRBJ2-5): DTGVSQNPRHKITKRGQNVTFRCDPISEHNRLYWYRQTLGQGPEFLTYFQNEAQLEKSRLLSDRFSAERPKGSFSTLEIQRTEQGDSAMYLCASSRRGLLETQYFGPGTRLLVL.

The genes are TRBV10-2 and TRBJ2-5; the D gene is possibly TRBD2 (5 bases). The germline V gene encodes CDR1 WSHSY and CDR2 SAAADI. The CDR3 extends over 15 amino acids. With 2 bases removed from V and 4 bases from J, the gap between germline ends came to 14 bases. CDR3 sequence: CASSEEGEGGETQYF. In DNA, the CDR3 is TGCGCCAGCAGTGAGGAGGGCGAAGGAGGAGAGACCCAGTACTTC.

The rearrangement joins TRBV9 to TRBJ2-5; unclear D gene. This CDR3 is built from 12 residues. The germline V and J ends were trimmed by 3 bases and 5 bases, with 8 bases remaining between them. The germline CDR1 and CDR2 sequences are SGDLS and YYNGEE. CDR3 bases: TGTGCCAGCAGCGCGTATGGGGAGACCCAGTACTTC. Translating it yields CASSAYGETQYF.

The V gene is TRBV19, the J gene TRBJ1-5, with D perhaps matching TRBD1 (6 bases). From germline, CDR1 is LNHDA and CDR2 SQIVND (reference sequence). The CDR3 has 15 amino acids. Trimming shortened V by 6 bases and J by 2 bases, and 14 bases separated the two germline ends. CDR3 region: CASSTTGKGNQPQHF. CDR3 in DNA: TGTGCCAGTAGCACCACAGGGAAAGGCAATCAGCCCCAGCATTTT.

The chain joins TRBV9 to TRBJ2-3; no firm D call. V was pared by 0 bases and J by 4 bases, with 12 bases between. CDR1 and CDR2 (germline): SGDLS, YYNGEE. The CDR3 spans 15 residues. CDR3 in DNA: TGTGCCAGCAGCGTAGGTGTAGGGCCCTCAGATACGCAGTATTTT. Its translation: CASSVGVGPSDTQYF. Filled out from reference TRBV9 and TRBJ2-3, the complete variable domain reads DSGVTQTPKHLITATGQRVTLRCSPRSGDLSVYWYQQSLDQGLQFLIQYYNGEERAKGNILERFSAQQFPDLHSELNLSSLELGDSALYFCASSVGVGPSDTQYFGPGTRLTVL.

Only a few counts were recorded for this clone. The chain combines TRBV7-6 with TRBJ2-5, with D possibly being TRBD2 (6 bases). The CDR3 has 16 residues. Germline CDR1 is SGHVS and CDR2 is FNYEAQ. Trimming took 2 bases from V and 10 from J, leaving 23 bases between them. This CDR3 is CASSLRVGLREEGQYF. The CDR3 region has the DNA TGTGCCAGCAGCTTAAGGGTCGGACTCAGAGAGGAGGGCCAGTACTTC. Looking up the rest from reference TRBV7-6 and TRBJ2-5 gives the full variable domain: GAGVSQSPRYKVTKRGQDVALRCDPISGHVSLYWYRQALGQGPEFLTYFNYEAQQDKSGLPNDRFSAERPEGSISTLTIQRTEQRDSAMYRCASSLRVGLREEGQYFGPGTRLLVL.

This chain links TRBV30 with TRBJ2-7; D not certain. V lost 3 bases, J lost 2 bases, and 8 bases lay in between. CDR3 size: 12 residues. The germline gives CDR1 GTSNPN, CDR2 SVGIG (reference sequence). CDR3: CAWRRFPYEQYF. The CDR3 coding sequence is TGTGCCTGGAGAAGGTTTCCCTACGAGCAGTACTTC.